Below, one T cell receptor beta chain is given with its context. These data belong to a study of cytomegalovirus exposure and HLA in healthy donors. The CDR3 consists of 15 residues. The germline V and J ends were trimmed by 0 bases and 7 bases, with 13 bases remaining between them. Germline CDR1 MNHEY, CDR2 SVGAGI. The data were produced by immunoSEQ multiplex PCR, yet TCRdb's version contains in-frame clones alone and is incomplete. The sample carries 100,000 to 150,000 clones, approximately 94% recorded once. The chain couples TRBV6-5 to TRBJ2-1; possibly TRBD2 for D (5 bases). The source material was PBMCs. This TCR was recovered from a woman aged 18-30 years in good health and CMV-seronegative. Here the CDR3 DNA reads TGTGCCAGCAGTTACTCGTACGGCCCGGGGAATGAGCAGTTCTTC. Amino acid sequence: CASSYSYGPGNEQFF.